The T cell receptor beta chain under discussion was sequenced for a study of blood T cell repertoires in COVID-19. For the study at large: Some COVID-19 samples were acute and others convalescent; all came from the United States, Italy and Spain. The analysed material was cDNA or gDNA that came from T cells, B-cell-depleted T cells, or PBMCs.

Germline CDR1 and CDR2: MDHEN and SYDVKM. Trimming shortened V by 1 base and J by 5 bases, and 12 bases separated the two germline ends. There are 15 residues in the CDR3. In the authors' methods: Nucleated cell counts were estimated from reference gene primer amplification. Libraries were prepared by immunoSEQ multiplex PCR; TCRdb keeps only in-frame clonotypes and omits some of them. The V and J calls and clone size were taken over from that table, and D and trimming were inferred from the DNA. This sample has a few hundred thousand clones, with around 87% found just once. This clone has a handful of counts.

Specimen: peripheral blood. This sequence joins TRBV28 and TRBJ1-5, with TRBD1 as a possible D gene (5 bases). The TCR comes from a woman between 45 and 65 years old with acute or convalescent COVID-19. CDR3 coding DNA: TGTGCCAGCAGTTTATTTTGGGGGGATCATCAGCCCCAGCATTTT. Translating gives CASSLFWGDHQPQHF.